The rows below give T cell receptor beta chains drawn from one sample of a study of T cell changes during pregnancy in multiple sclerosis. Libraries were prepared by immunoSEQ multiplex PCR; TCRdb keeps only in-frame clonotypes and omits some of them. Of about 76,000 clones listed, just over 90% are singletons. The input for sequencing was peripheral blood, taken in the second trimester of pregnancy. The source is a female donor with multiple sclerosis, enrolled in a pregnancy study. Both conserved end residues are part of each CDR3. A D gene is named only where the DNA matches it firmly. A row's size may be missing; if present it is once, few, many or a size class.

CDR3	DNA	length	D	J	size	V
CASQGDYGYTF	TGTGCCAGTCAGGGGGACTATGGCTACACCTTC	11	TRBD1	TRBJ1-2	NA	TRBV9
CASSPTGVYGYTF	TGTGCCAGCTCACCAACCGGGGTCTATGGCTACACCTTC	13	NA	TRBJ1-2	NA	TRBV18
CASSKWGQGPGLETQYF	TGTGCCAGCAGCAAATGGGGACAGGGGCCTGGTCTGGAGACCCAGTACTTC	17	NA	TRBJ2-5	NA	TRBV21-1
CASSLEAGYNEQFF	TGTGCCAGCAGCTTGGAAGCGGGTTACAATGAGCAGTTCTTC	14	NA	TRBJ2-1	NA	TRBV5-4
CASSGNEQFF	TGTGCCAGTAGCGGCAATGAGCAGTTCTTC	10	NA	TRBJ2-1	NA	TRBV19
CASSEDVPGYSPLHF	TGCGCCAGCAGCGAGGATGTTCCAGGGTATTCACCCCTCCACTTT	15	NA	TRBJ1-6	NA	TRBV5-1
CASSVGTGGAEQFF	TGTGCCAGCAGCGTAGGGACAGGGGGCGCTGAGCAGTTCTTC	14	TRBD1	TRBJ2-1	NA	TRBV9
CATSLSSGGTDTQYF	TGTGCCACCAGCCTAAGTTCGGGGGGCACAGATACGCAGTATTTT	15	NA	TRBJ2-3	NA	TRBV15
CASSLVHGEETQYF	TGCGCCAGCAGCTTGGTACACGGGGAAGAGACCCAGTACTTC	14	NA	TRBJ2-5	NA	TRBV5-1
CASSYRTGVVDTEAFF	TGTGCCAGCAGTTACCGGACAGGGGTAGTTGACACTGAAGCTTTCTTT	16	TRBD1	TRBJ1-1	NA	TRBV6-5
CASSLNQVVTEAFF	TGTGCCAGCAGCTTAAATCAGGTAGTGACTGAAGCTTTCTTT	14	NA	TRBJ1-1	few	TRBV14
CASSFVSDQPQHF	TGTGCCAGCAGCTTTGTATCAGATCAGCCCCAGCATTTT	13	NA	TRBJ1-5	NA	TRBV7-2
CASSTLGQGYEQYF	TGTGCCAGCAGCACCCTGGGGCAGGGCTACGAGCAGTACTTC	14	NA	TRBJ2-7	NA	TRBV7-3
CASSKSRDSSYEQYF	TGTGCCAGCAGCAAGAGCCGGGACAGCTCCTACGAGCAGTACTTC	15	TRBD1	TRBJ2-7	once	TRBV7-9
CASSSTGAGTEAFF	TGTGCCAGCAGCTCGACAGGGGCGGGGACTGAAGCTTTCTTT	14	TRBD1	TRBJ1-1	NA	TRBV11-2
CASSQDRGSRWDGYTF	TGTGCCAGCAGCCAAGATCGGGGTAGCCGGTGGGATGGCTACACCTTC	16	NA	TRBJ1-2	NA	TRBV14
CASSSAGGVDTQYF	TGTGCCAGCAGTTCAGCAGGGGGCGTAGATACGCAGTATTTT	14	TRBD1	TRBJ2-3	NA	TRBV27
CSVGEVENTIYF	TGCAGCGTTGGAGAGGTAGAAAACACCATATATTTT	12	NA	TRBJ1-3	once	TRBV29-1
CASSMARFNEQFF	TGTGCCAGTAGTATGGCCCGATTCAATGAGCAGTTCTTC	13	NA	TRBJ2-1	few	TRBV19
CAGGTGTGGNQPQHF	TGTGCCGGGGGTACCGGGACAGGGGGCAATCAGCCCCAGCATTTT	15	TRBD1	TRBJ1-5	NA	TRBV19
CASRTREHYGYTF	TGTGCCAGCAGGACGAGGGAGCACTATGGCTACACCTTC	13	NA	TRBJ1-2	NA	TRBV2
CASTGDSYEQYF	TGTGCCAGCACCGGGGATTCCTACGAGCAGTACTTC	12	NA	TRBJ2-7	NA	TRBV2
CASSQDRVDSGNTIYF	TGTGCCAGCAGCCAAGACAGGGTCGACTCTGGAAACACCATATATTTT	16	NA	TRBJ1-3	NA	TRBV4-2
CATTARTDEKLFF	TGTGCCACCACCGCCCGGACAGACGAAAAACTGTTTTTT	13	NA	TRBJ1-4	NA	TRBV15
CASSPEVGGGLTDTQYF	TGTGCCAGCAGCCCGGAGGTAGGTGGAGGGCTCACAGATACGCAGTATTTT	17	NA	TRBJ2-3	NA	TRBV5-6
CASSLRDYSSYNEQFF	TGCGCCAGCAGCCTAAGGGACTACTCCTCCTACAATGAGCAGTTCTTC	16	TRBD2	TRBJ2-1	NA	TRBV5-1
CASSQGGAREQYF	TGCGCCAGCAGCCAAGGGGGAGCCCGCGAGCAGTACTTC	13	NA	TRBJ2-7	few	TRBV4-1
CASSPRWQQNYGYTF	TGTGCCAGCAGCCCGAGGTGGCAGCAGAACTATGGCTACACCTTC	15	NA	TRBJ1-2	once	TRBV4-2
CASSAWTGGVGTEAFF	TGTGCCAGCAGCGCGTGGACAGGGGGCGTCGGCACTGAAGCTTTCTTT	16	TRBD1	TRBJ1-1	NA	TRBV9
CASSLGSSLGQFF	TGTGCCAGCAGCTTAGGATCTAGTTTAGGGCAGTTCTTC	13	NA	TRBJ2-1	NA	TRBV11-3
CASSISGESRSPLHF	TGTGCCAGTAGTATTTCCGGGGAATCTCGTTCACCCCTCCACTTT	15	NA	TRBJ1-6	NA	TRBV19